This TCR beta chain emerged from a study of beta chain features in type 1 diabetes. In the study overall: Taken together, all samples contributed some 100 million examined sorted cells.

Expressed TCRB transcripts were sequenced because the isolated RNA had all been reverse transcribed beforehand. The average output of naive, central memory and regulatory T cell samples was several million reads. Sequenced by immunoSEQ multiplex PCR; TCRdb stores in-frame clones only, minus some. This repertoire shows around 240,000 clones, more than 9% found once; its top ten account for around 0.031%. The CDR3 is made up of 17 amino acids. Trimming cost V 4 bases and J 0 bases; bases outside gene matches: 5. Germline lookup yields CDR1 SGHRS and CDR2 YFSETQ. The sample holds a few counts of this clone. The target antigen is unknown. Study-level results: The naive, central memory and Treg TCRB repertoires of patients appeared to be more similar to one another than those of healthy donors. For Type 1 diabetes patients, all four CD4+ subsets carried TCRB CDR3s that were moderately but significantly shorter.

The sample consisted of naive CD4+ T cells from blood. This sequence originates from a woman under 30 in good health. V is TRBV5-1 and J is TRBJ2-5, with 14 bases lining up with TRBD2. The CDR3 DNA follows: TGCGCCAGCAGCCTCGGGACTAGCGGGGGATACCAAGAGACCCAGTACTTC. It encodes CASSLGTSGGYQETQYF.